A single sample is the source of the 22 T cell receptor beta chains below, sequenced in a study of shared clonotypes between healthy human individuals. The method was immunoSEQ multiplex PCR; TCRdb's version includes in-frame clones alone and lacks a portion of them. The sample lists hundreds of thousands of clones, 76% occurring once. The sequenced sample was PBMCs. The receptors come from a woman aged 40 to 50 in good health. Some clones in this sample may be carry-over from other donors' samples.

The rearrangement links TRBV19 to TRBJ2-7, with 8 nucleotides matching TRBD1. After removal of 5 bases from V and 3 bases from J, the junction contained 6 bases not matched to a gene. Germline loops: CDR1 LNHDA, CDR2 SQIVND (reference sequence). This CDR3 contains 14 residues. The CDR3 nucleotides are TGTGCCAGTAGTCTGTGGACAGGGCGCTACGAGCAGTACTTC. It translates to CASSLWTGRYEQYF.

The V and J genes are TRBV28 and TRBJ2-1; D is perhaps TRBD2 (6 bases). Trimming stripped 5 bases from V and 0 bases from J, with 11 bases between. This CDR3 is 15 amino acids long. Per germline, CDR1 MDHEN and CDR2 SYDVKM. As DNA, the CDR3 is TGTGCCAGCAGTCCCCAGGACTACTCCTACAATGAGCAGTTCTTC. Its protein is CASSPQDYSYNEQFF. The variable domain in full, with the rest retrieved from reference TRBV28 and TRBJ2-1, is DVKVTQSSRYLVKRTGEKVFLECVQDMDHENMFWYRQDPGLGLRLIYFSYDVKMKEKGDIPEGYSVSREKKERFSLILESASTNQTSMYLCASSPQDYSYNEQFFGPGTRLTVL.

The V gene is TRBV4-1, the J gene TRBJ1-2, with 10 bases aligning to TRBD1. Germline lookup yields CDR1 MGHRA and CDR2 YSYEKL. The CDR3 has 16 residues. Losses at the gene ends were 1 base for V and 6 bases for J; bases not matched to a gene: 8. The DNA of the CDR3 is TGCGCCAGCAGCCAAGCCCCAGACGGGACAGGGGATGGCTACACCTTC. Translating it yields CASSQAPDGTGDGYTF.

The chain has TRBV21-1 and TRBJ1-5. TRBV21-1 is assigned pseudogene status. There are 13 residues in the CDR3. CDR3 region: CASGGELGWPQHF. CDR3 DNA: TGTGCCAGCGGCGGAGAGCTGGGGTGGCCCCAGCATTTT.

This chain links TRBV5-1 with TRBJ2-5, with a tentative D call TRBD1 (5 bases). The end of the DNA aligns better with TRBJ2-7, so the J call may be wrong. The CDR3 is 16 amino acids. From germline, CDR1 is SGHRS and CDR2 YFSETQ. CDR3 region: CASSTISGSYSYEQYF. The CDR3 nucleotides are TGCGCCAGCAGCACCATCTCAGGGTCGTACTCCTACGAGCAGTACTTC.

V gene TRBV7-2 combines with J gene TRBJ2-3, with D hard to call. Trimming removed 5 bases from V and 2 bases from J, with 14 bases in between. The CDR3 is made up of 15 amino acids. CDR1 and CDR2 from the germline V gene are SGHTA and FQGNSA. The CDR3 spells CASSRDGRDTDTQYF. CDR3 nucleotides: TGTGCCAGCAGCCGCGATGGCAGAGACACAGATACGCAGTATTTT.

The rearrangement links TRBV6-6 to TRBJ2-7; 7 nucleotides match TRBD1. The ends lost 0 bases at V and 6 bases at J; junction bases unmatched: 8. From germline, CDR1 is MNHNY and CDR2 SVGAGI (reference sequence). CDR3 length equals 15 residues. The chain's CDR3 is CASSYSAGQAIEQYF. CDR3 DNA sequence: TGTGCCAGCAGTTACTCGGCCGGACAGGCCATCGAGCAGTACTTC.

The V gene is TRBV28, the J gene TRBJ2-1; tentative D call: TRBD2 (6 bases). Germline CDR1 reads MDHEN; CDR2 reads SYDVKM. Trimming shortened V by 1 base and J by 4 bases, and 8 bases separated the two germline ends. The CDR3 is 14 amino acids. In nucleotides, the CDR3 is TGTGCCAGCAGTTTATTGACTAGATACAATGAGCAGTTCTTC. Translated: CASSLLTRYNEQFF.

This chain links TRBV5-1 with TRBJ1-4; tentatively, D is TRBD1 (5 bases). The CDR3 covers 15 residues. V gave up 5 bases and J gave up 0 bases, with 11 bases separating them. Per germline, CDR1 SGHRS and CDR2 YFSETQ. CDR3 DNA: TGCGCCAGCAGGCCCGGGGCCACAACTAATGAAAAACTGTTTTTT. This gives the protein CASRPGATTNEKLFF.

V is TRBV15 and J is TRBJ2-5, with TRBD1 matching 7 bases. Germline V gene data show CDR1 as LNHNV and CDR2 as YYDKDF (reference sequence). V lost 1 base and J lost 4; bases outside the gene matches: 6. The CDR3 contains 15 residues. In DNA form, the CDR3 reads TGTGCCACCAGCAGAGGACAGGGTGGGCGAGAGACCCAGTACTTC. It encodes CATSRGQGGRETQYF.

The rearrangement uses TRBV19 and TRBJ2-7; the match to TRBD1 covers 7 bases. Per the germline V gene, CDR1 is LNHDA and CDR2 is SQIVND (reference sequence). The CDR3 sequence is 13 residues long. With 8 bases clipped from V and 3 bases from J, the junction kept 7 bases outside the gene matches. CDR3 sequence reads: CASSPGQIYEQYF. CDR3 coding DNA: TGTGCCAGTTCACCGGGACAGATCTACGAGCAGTACTTC. Combining the CDR3 with reference TRBV19 and TRBJ2-7 gives the whole variable domain DGGITQSPKYLFRKEGQNVTLSCEQNLNHDAMYWYRQDPGQGLRLIYYSQIVNDFQKGDIAEGYSVSREKKESFPLTVTSAQKNPTAFYLCASSPGQIYEQYFGPGTRLTVT.

This rearrangement joins TRBV30 to TRBJ1-2; D perhaps matches TRBD1 (6 bases). Germline CDR1 GTSNPN, CDR2 SVGIG (reference sequence). The CDR3 consists of 13 residues. The ends were cut back, 5 bases at V and 4 bases at J, with 14 bases in the middle. DNA for the CDR3: TGTGCCTGGGTCCTACAGGGTTCCTATGGCTACACCTTC. This translates into CAWVLQGSYGYTF. The entire variable domain, with the rest obtained from reference TRBV30 and TRBJ1-2, is as follows: SQTIHQWPATLVQPVGSPLSLECTVEGTSNPNLYWYRQAAGRGLQLLFYSVGIGQISSEVPQNLSASRPQDRQFILSSKKLLLSDSGFYLCAWVLQGSYGYTFGSGTRLTVV.

The chain employs TRBV5-4 and TRBJ2-5, with 9 nucleotides matching TRBD1. The CDR3 has 14 amino acids. Germline V gives CDR1 SGHNT, CDR2 YYREEE (reference sequence). The V gene end was trimmed by 4 bases and the J gene end by 5 bases; junction bases not matched to a gene: 6. CDR3 loop: CASSSETGGETQYF. The CDR3 region has the DNA TGTGCCAGCAGCAGCGAAACAGGGGGCGAGACCCAGTACTTC.

Remarks on this clone: This sequence is one base from a far larger clone and is likely a read error. V gene TRBV11-2 combines with J gene TRBJ1-1; D call uncertain. The CDR3 totals 16 residues. Trimming pared 4 bases from V and 3 bases from J, leaving 18 bases between. The V gene's germline CDR1 is SGHAT and CDR2 FQNNGV. For the CDR3, the DNA is TGTGCCAGCAGCTCCCTTGAGTGGATTCGGGACACTGAAGCTTTCTTT. This translates into CASSSLEWIRDTEAFF. The full variable domain, in which reference TRBV11-2 and TRBJ1-1 provide the parts outside the CDR3, is EAGVAQSPRYKIIEKRQSVAFWCNPISGHATLYWYQQILGQGPKLLIQFQNNGVVDDSQLPKDRFSAERLKGVDSTLKIQPAKLEDSAVYLCASSSLEWIRDTEAFFGQGTRLTVV.

The V gene is TRBV29-1, the J gene TRBJ1-2; 10 nucleotides align to TRBD1. The CDR3 consists of 14 residues. J gave up 5 bases and V 4 bases, and 7 bases lay outside the gene matches. Germline V gene data show CDR1 as SQVTM and CDR2 as ANQGSEA. The CDR3 protein is CSVVETGGAYGYTF. The CDR3 DNA reads as TGCAGCGTTGTGGAGACAGGGGGCGCTTATGGCTACACCTTC.

The J gene is TRBJ1-4, the V gene TRBV5-1; D is ambiguous. This CDR3 region has 14 residues. Trimming took off 4 bases at V and 1 base at J, with 8 bases between the two ends. The germline V gene encodes CDR1 SGHRS and CDR2 YFSETQ. CDR3 DNA: TGCGCCAGCAGCCCGGGAGGAACTAATGAAAAACTGTTTTTT. Translating it yields CASSPGGTNEKLFF.

The chain recombines TRBV7-3 with TRBJ2-1, with D possibly TRBD2 on 6 matching bases. V shed 3 bases and J shed 3 bases, with 12 bases lying between them. The CDR3 runs 15 residues. Germline V gene sequence: CDR1 SGHTA, CDR2 FQGTGA. This CDR3 is CASSFLGGYYNEQFF. Written as DNA, the CDR3 is TGTGCCAGCAGCTTTCTGGGGGGATACTACAATGAGCAGTTCTTC.

The chain is built from TRBV30 and TRBJ2-6; the match to TRBD1 covers 8 bases. V lost 7 bases to trimming and J lost 0 bases; unmatched junction nucleotides: 8. Per germline, CDR1 GTSNPN and CDR2 SVGIG (reference sequence). The CDR3 contains 16 residues. The chain's CDR3 is CASPGGGSSGANVLTF. DNA of the CDR3: TGTGCCTCCCCAGGGGGCGGAAGCTCTGGGGCCAACGTCCTGACTTTC. The variable domain in full, completed from reference TRBV30 and TRBJ2-6, reads SQTIHQWPATLVQPVGSPLSLECTVEGTSNPNLYWYRQAAGRGLQLLFYSVGIGQISSEVPQNLSASRPQDRQFILSSKKLLLSDSGFYLCASPGGGSSGANVLTFGAGSRLTVL.

The chain is built from TRBV28 and TRBJ2-2; maybe TRBD2 (7 bases). Germline-derived CDR1 and CDR2 are MDHEN and SYDVKM. Trimming shortened V by 6 bases and J by 5 bases, and 16 bases separated the two germline ends. The CDR3 has 15 residues. The CDR3 loop is CASRIGGRETGELFF. CDR3 nucleotide sequence: TGTGCCAGCAGGATCGGGGGGCGGGAGACCGGGGAGCTGTTTTTT.

The rearrangement joins TRBV6-6 to TRBJ2-6; TRBD2 might be the D (6 bases). The V gene lost 7 bases and the J gene lost 2 bases, with 9 bases spanning the gap. The germline CDR1 and CDR2 sequences are MNHNY and SVGAGI (reference sequence). CDR3 length: 14 amino acids. The CDR3 region is CASKEGTGANVLTF. As DNA, the CDR3 is TGTGCCAGCAAGGAGGGAACTGGGGCCAACGTCCTGACTTTC.

The rearrangement joins TRBV6-1 to TRBJ1-1, with D uncertain. Per germline, CDR1 MNHNS and CDR2 SASEGT. Trimming shortened V by 2 bases and J by 1 base, and 8 bases separated the two germline ends. This CDR3 is 14 amino acids long. The CDR3 region is CASSETPGNTEAFF. Written as DNA, the CDR3 is TGTGCCAGCAGTGAAACACCGGGGAACACTGAAGCTTTCTTT.

The V call is TRBV7-9, the J call TRBJ2-1, with D hard to call. Germline V lookup: CDR1 SEHNR, CDR2 FQNEAQ (reference sequence). V was clipped by 5 bases and J by 8 bases, with 13 bases between them. This CDR3 contains 13 residues. CDR3 protein: CASSPPVVHEQFF. The CDR3 coding sequence is TGTGCCAGCAGCCCCCCCGTAGTCCATGAGCAGTTCTTC. Full variable domain (remainder filled in from reference TRBV7-9 and TRBJ2-1): DTGVSQNPRHKITKRGQNVTFRCDPISEHNRLYWYRQTLGQGPEFLTYFQNEAQLEKSRLLSDRFSAERPKGSFSTLEIQRTEQGDSAMYLCASSPPVVHEQFFGPGTRLTVL.